Shown below are 20 T cell receptor beta chains from a single sample sequenced in a study of T cell responses to AZD1222 COVID-19 vaccine. The table came from immunoSEQ multiplex PCR; TCRdb's copy has only in-frame clones and leaves some out. The table lists about 100,000 clones, roughly nine tenths of them singletons. Sequenced here: peripheral blood, sampled 28 days after the second AZD1222 dose. The receptor set was obtained from an adult who received the AZD1222 COVID-19 vaccine.

The genes are TRBV6-5 and TRBJ2-1; TRBD1 aligns across 9 bases. With V trimmed by 2 bases and J by 9 bases, 5 bases remained unmatched. In germline, CDR1 is MNHEY, CDR2 SVGAGI. The CDR3 consists of 14 residues. The CDR3 sequence: CASSYNRGQGEQFF. CDR3 DNA sequence: TGTGCCAGCAGTTACAACAGGGGGCAGGGTGAGCAGTTCTTC.

The chain joins TRBV7-9 to TRBJ2-2; 7 bases map to TRBD2. This CDR3 region has 17 residues. With 2 bases clipped from V and 2 bases from J, the junction kept 8 bases outside the gene matches. Germline assignment: CDR1 SEHNR and CDR2 FQNEAQ (reference sequence). In nucleotides, the CDR3 is TGTGCCAGCAGCTTAACTTCGGGGGGAGCCAACACCGGGGAGCTGTTTTTT. It codes for CASSLTSGGANTGELFF.

The DNA for the CDR3 is TGCGCCAGCAGCCCCAACTTGGAGATAAATGAGCAGTTCTTC. Translating it yields CASSPNLEINEQFF. The chain links TRBV5-1 to TRBJ2-1; D is undetermined. Trimming took 4 bases from V and 7 from J, leaving 15 bases between them. Germline V CDR1 and CDR2: SGHRS, YFSETQ. The CDR3 is 14 amino acids. The variable domain in full, with the rest retrieved from reference TRBV5-1 and TRBJ2-1, is KAGVTQTPRYLIKTRGQQVTLSCSPISGHRSVSWYQQTPGQGLQFLFEYFSETQRNKGNFPGRFSGRQFSNSRSEMNVSTLELGDSALYLCASSPNLEINEQFFGPGTRLTVL.

J is TRBJ2-7 and V is TRBV7-9, with TRBD2 identical over 10 bases. CDR1 is SEHNR and CDR2 is FQNEAQ in the germline V gene (reference sequence). The CDR3 is 16 residues long. Germline trimming cut 1 base from V and 1 base from J; bases unmatched to any gene: 4. The CDR3 nucleotides read TGTGCCAGCAGCTTAGGCCCACTAGCGGGATCCTACGAGCAGTACTTC. Protein: CASSLGPLAGSYEQYF.

CDR3 region: CASSYSTGTEAFF. The CDR3 region has the DNA TGTGCCAGCAGTTACTCGACTGGGACTGAAGCTTTCTTT. The J gene is TRBJ1-1, the V gene TRBV6-5; the D is unclear. The CDR3 is made up of 13 amino acids. The V and J ends lost 0 bases and 5 bases respectively, with 7 bases between them. From germline, CDR1 is MNHEY and CDR2 SVGAGI.

As concerns this clone: Other DNA sequences in the sample encode the same CDR3. The chain combines TRBV19 with TRBJ2-6; possible D gene TRBD1, 6 bases. Germline CDR1 is LNHDA and CDR2 is SQIVND (reference sequence). Between the trimmed V and J ends, which lost 6 bases and 0 bases, there was a span of 9 bases. The CDR3 extends over 15 amino acids. The CDR3 region is CASSGQRSGANVLTF. CDR3 nucleotides: TGTGCCAGTAGCGGACAGCGCTCTGGGGCCAACGTCCTGACTTTC.

There are a few counts of this clone. The CDR3 region is CASSLKSNEKLFF. In DNA, the CDR3 is TGTGCCAGCAGTCTTAAATCTAATGAAAAACTGTTTTTT. The rearrangement joins TRBV27 to TRBJ1-4; unclear D gene. Germline CDR1 and CDR2: MNHEY and SMNVEV (reference sequence). The CDR3 totals 13 residues. V was cut by 5 bases and J by 3 bases, with 7 bases left in between. The variable domain in full, completed from reference TRBV27 and TRBJ1-4, reads EAQVTQNPRYLITVTGKKLTVTCSQNMNHEYMSWYRQDPGLGLRQIYYSMNVEVTDKGDVPEGYKVSRKEKRNFPLILESPSPNQTSLYFCASSLKSNEKLFFGSGTQLSVL.

The genes are TRBV18 and TRBJ1-5; 8 nucleotides align to TRBD1. Germline V gene sequence: CDR1 KGHSH, CDR2 LQKENI. Trimming took 6 bases from V and 2 from J; bases not matched to a gene: 6. This CDR3 contains 15 residues. DNA of the CDR3: TGTGCCAGCTCCCCGGACAGGGCTGGCAATCAGCCCCAGCATTTT. Translation gives CASSPDRAGNQPQHF.

Here the CDR3 reads CASKGTVGAEAFF. The CDR3 DNA reads TGTGCCAGCAAAGGGACGGTCGGCGCTGAAGCTTTCTTT. This sequence joins TRBV28 and TRBJ1-1; D is perhaps TRBD1 (5 bases). Germline CDR1 is MDHEN and CDR2 is SYDVKM. The CDR3 consists of 13 residues. V lost 7 bases, J lost 6 bases, and 15 bases lay in between.

This rearrangement joins TRBV4-1 to TRBJ2-7; D remains unclear. The germline V gene has CDR1 MGHRA and CDR2 YSYEKL. The germline V and J ends were trimmed by 0 bases and 2 bases, with 11 bases remaining between them. This CDR3 is 15 amino acids long. DNA for the CDR3: TGCGCCAGCAGCCAAGATCAGTACCAGCCCTACGAGCAGTACTTC. This translates into CASSQDQYQPYEQYF.

The rearrangement uses TRBV4-2 and TRBJ1-4; D remains unclear. Germline V CDR1 and CDR2: LGHNA, YNFKEQ. The germline V and J ends were trimmed by 0 bases and 8 bases, with 10 bases remaining between them. The CDR3 length is 14 residues. In DNA, the CDR3 is TGTGCCAGCAGCCAAGATCGGGGTTCAGAAAAACTGTTTTTT. Encoded protein: CASSQDRGSEKLFF.

The J gene is TRBJ2-6, the V gene TRBV5-1; D not resolved. The CDR3 sequence is 18 residues long. Between the trimmed V and J ends, which lost 0 bases and 0 bases, there was a span of 13 bases. Germline-derived CDR1 and CDR2 are SGHRS and YFSETQ. The CDR3 spells CASSLVFGPNSGANVLTF. CDR3 sequence (DNA): TGCGCCAGCAGCTTGGTCTTCGGCCCTAACTCTGGGGCCAACGTCCTGACTTTC.

This clone is a singleton in its sample. The chain carries TRBV2 and TRBJ2-7; 7 bases match TRBD2. Trimming removed 4 bases from V and 3 bases from J; junction bases left unmatched: 0. Germline CDR1 is SNHLY and CDR2 is FYNNEI. The CDR3 is made up of 12 amino acids. The CDR3 nucleotides read TGTGCCAGCAGTGCTAGCGGCTACGAGCAGTACTTC. Its protein product is CASSASGYEQYF. The full variable domain, in which reference TRBV2 and TRBJ2-7 provide the parts outside the CDR3, is EPEVTQTPSHQVTQMGQEVILRCVPISNHLYFYWYRQILGQKVEFLVSFYNNEISEKSEIFDDQFSVERPDGSNFTLKIRSTKLEDSAMYFCASSASGYEQYFGPGTRLTVT.

The chain combines TRBV7-9 with TRBJ1-2; TRBD1 aligns across 8 bases. With 3 bases clipped from V and 6 bases from J, the junction kept 9 bases outside the gene matches. The CDR3 is 15 residues long. Germline CDR1 reads SEHNR; CDR2 reads FQNEAQ (reference sequence). In DNA, the CDR3 is TGTGCCAGCAGCTTTCTATCACAGGGGGGAGATGGCTACACCTTC. Protein: CASSFLSQGGDGYTF. The full variable domain, in which reference TRBV7-9 and TRBJ1-2 provide the parts outside the CDR3, is DTGVSQNPRHKITKRGQNVTFRCDPISEHNRLYWYRQTLGQGPEFLTYFQNEAQLEKSRLLSDRFSAERPKGSFSTLEIQRTEQGDSAMYLCASSFLSQGGDGYTFGSGTRLTVV.

This clone was detected only once. This sequence joins TRBV10-3 and TRBJ2-7; tentatively, D is TRBD1 (6 bases). V was trimmed by 7 bases and J by 2 bases, leaving 15 bases between them. The CDR3 has 14 amino acids. Germline assignment: CDR1 ENHRY and CDR2 SYGVKD. The CDR3 is CAIMGQQGTYEQYF. In DNA form, the CDR3 reads TGTGCCATCATGGGGCAGCAGGGGACCTACGAGCAGTACTTC.

This chain joins TRBV13 and TRBJ2-4; tentative D call: TRBD1 (6 bases). CDR3 length: 13 amino acids. Trimming took off 5 bases at V and 9 bases at J, with 14 bases between the two ends. Germline CDR1 is PRHDT and CDR2 is FYEKMQ (reference sequence). The DNA of the CDR3 is TGTGCCAGCAGCGACCGGGACATCAGCATTCAGTACTTC. Translation gives CASSDRDISIQYF.

The V call is TRBV6-2 or TRBV6-3, the J call TRBJ1-2, with D uncertain. CDR1 is MNHEY and CDR2 is SVGEGT in the germline V gene. There are 15 residues in the CDR3. V lost 2 bases and J 5 bases, leaving 15 bases between the germline ends. The CDR3 DNA sequence: TGTGCCAGCAGTTACACAGACTCACCGGGGTATGGCTACACCTTC. Its protein is CASSYTDSPGYGYTF.

This clone was counted between two and nine times. The V call is TRBV6-5, the J call TRBJ2-7, with a weak D call TRBD1 (6 bases). The V end was cut by 6 bases, the J end by 1 base, with 16 bases between. In germline, CDR1 is MNHEY, CDR2 SVGAGI. This CDR3 is built from 15 residues. CDR3 sequence: CASRDTGFTSYEQYF. CDR3 coding DNA: TGTGCCAGCAGAGACACAGGGTTTACTTCCTACGAGCAGTACTTC.

V usage is TRBV5-6 and J usage is TRBJ1-2; possibly TRBD1 for D (5 bases). This CDR3 contains 14 residues. Germline-derived CDR1 and CDR2 are SGHDT and YYEEEE. Trimming removed 0 bases from V and 4 bases from J, with 10 bases in between. The CDR3 DNA reads TGTGCCAGCAGCTTGGCGGGACCTAGCTATGGCTACACCTTC. Translation: CASSLAGPSYGYTF.

The rearrangement joins TRBV3-1 (or the pseudogene TRBV3-2) to TRBJ1-4, with D unclear. The length of the CDR3 is 12 residues. V lost 2 bases and J 4 bases, leaving 2 bases between the germline ends. In germline, CDR1 is LGHDT, CDR2 YNNKEL (reference sequence). The CDR3 coding sequence is TGTGCCAGCAGCCAATATAATGAAAAACTGTTTTTT. Protein: CASSQYNEKLFF.